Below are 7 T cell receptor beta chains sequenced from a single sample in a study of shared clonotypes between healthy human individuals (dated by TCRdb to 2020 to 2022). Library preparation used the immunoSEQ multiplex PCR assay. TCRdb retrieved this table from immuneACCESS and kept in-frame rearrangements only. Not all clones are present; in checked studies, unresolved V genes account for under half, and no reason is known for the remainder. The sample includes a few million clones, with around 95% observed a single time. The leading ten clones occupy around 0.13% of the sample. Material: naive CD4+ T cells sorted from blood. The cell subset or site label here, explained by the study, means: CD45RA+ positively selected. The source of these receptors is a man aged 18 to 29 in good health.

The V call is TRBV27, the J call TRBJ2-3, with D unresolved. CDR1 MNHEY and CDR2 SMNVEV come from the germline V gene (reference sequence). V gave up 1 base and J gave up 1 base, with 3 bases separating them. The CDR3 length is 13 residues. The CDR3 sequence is CASSLFGTDTQYF. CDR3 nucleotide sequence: TGTGCCAGCAGTTTATTCGGCACAGATACGCAGTATTTT.

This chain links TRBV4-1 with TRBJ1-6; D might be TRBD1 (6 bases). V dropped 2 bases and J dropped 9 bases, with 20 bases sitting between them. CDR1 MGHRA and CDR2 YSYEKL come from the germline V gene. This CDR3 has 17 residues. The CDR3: CASSQHEAGAKGSPLHF. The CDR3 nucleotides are TGCGCCAGCAGCCAACACGAGGCAGGGGCGAAAGGTTCACCCCTCCACTTT.

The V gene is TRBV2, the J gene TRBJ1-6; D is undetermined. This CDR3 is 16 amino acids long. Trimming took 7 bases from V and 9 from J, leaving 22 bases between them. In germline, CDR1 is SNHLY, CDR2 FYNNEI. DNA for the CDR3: TGTGCCAGCATTCCTCCATCCAAGGCACAAGTTTCACCCCTCCACTTT. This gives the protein CASIPPSKAQVSPLHF.

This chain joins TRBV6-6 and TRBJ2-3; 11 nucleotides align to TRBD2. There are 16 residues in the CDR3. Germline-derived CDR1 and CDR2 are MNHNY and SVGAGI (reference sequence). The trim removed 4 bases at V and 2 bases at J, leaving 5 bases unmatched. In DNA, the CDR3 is TGTGCCAGCAGTTCATATAGCGGGGGGGCCACAGATACGCAGTATTTT. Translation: CASSSYSGGATDTQYF.

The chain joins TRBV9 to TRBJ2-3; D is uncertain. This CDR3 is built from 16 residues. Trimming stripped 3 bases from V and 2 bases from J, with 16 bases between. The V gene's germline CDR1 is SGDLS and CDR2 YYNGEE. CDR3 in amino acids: CASSGTSWGFTDTQYF. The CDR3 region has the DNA TGTGCCAGCAGCGGAACAAGCTGGGGTTTCACAGATACGCAGTATTTT.

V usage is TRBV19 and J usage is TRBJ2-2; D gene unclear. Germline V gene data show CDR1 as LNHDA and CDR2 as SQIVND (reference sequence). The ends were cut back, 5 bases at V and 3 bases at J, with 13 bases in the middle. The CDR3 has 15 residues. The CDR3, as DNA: TGTGCCAGTAGTCGAACCACTCGCGACACCGGGGAGCTGTTTTTT. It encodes CASSRTTRDTGELFF.

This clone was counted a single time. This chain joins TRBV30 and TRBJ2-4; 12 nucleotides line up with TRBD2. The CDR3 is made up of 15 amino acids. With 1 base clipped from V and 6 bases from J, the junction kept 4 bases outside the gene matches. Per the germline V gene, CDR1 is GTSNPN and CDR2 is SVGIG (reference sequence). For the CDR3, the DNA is TGTGCCTGGAGTGCACTAGCGGGGGGCCTAAACATTCAGTACTTC. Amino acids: CAWSALAGGLNIQYF.